The 29 T cell receptor beta chains below all came from one sample that was sequenced in a study of regulatory and conventional T cells in RAG deficiency. Method: immunoSEQ multiplex PCR; TCRdb's copy keeps in-frame clones and lacks some. The data hold 25,000 to 35,000 clones, with roughly 95% observed a single time. Genomic DNA came from blood conventional CD4+ T cells gated CD25-low CD127-high. Another study also made use of these data, one on regulatory T cells. This second report adds: Primers: 52 TRBV forward and 13 TRBJ reverse.

Sequencing used CD25- CD4+ T cells sorted from blood. Receptor source: a human donor in good health.

This chain connects TRBV11-3 to TRBJ1-1; D gene ambiguous. Trimming pared 1 base from V and 0 bases from J, leaving 9 bases between. The CDR3 runs to 15 residues. Looked up from germline, CDR1 is SGHNT and CDR2 is YENEEA. The CDR3: CASSLGPALNTEAFF. CDR3 sequence (DNA): TGTGCCAGCAGCTTAGGACCAGCGTTGAACACTGAAGCTTTCTTT.

This sequence joins TRBV9 and TRBJ2-1; the D gene is possibly TRBD1 (6 bases). Trimming cost V 0 bases and J 4 bases, with 11 bases left between them. This CDR3 is 15 amino acids long. Germline CDR1 is SGDLS and CDR2 is YYNGEE. The CDR3 loop is CASSVAGGDYNEQFF. CDR3 in DNA: TGTGCCAGCAGCGTAGCTGGGGGCGATTACAATGAGCAGTTCTTC.

The chain uses TRBV29-1 and TRBJ2-7; 7 bases match TRBD1. Germline V CDR1 and CDR2: SQVTM, ANQGSEA. This CDR3 region has 14 residues. V lost 6 bases, J lost 5 bases, and 13 bases stayed unmatched. Here the CDR3 reads CSVASRITGDEQYF. CDR3 nucleotides: TGCAGCGTCGCAAGCAGAATCACAGGGGACGAGCAGTACTTC.

The J gene is TRBJ2-3, the V gene TRBV5-4; TRBD1 matches at 12 bases. Germline CDR1 is SGHNT and CDR2 is YYREEE (reference sequence). CDR3 length: 17 residues. V lost 3 bases and J lost 5; bases outside the gene matches: 10. The CDR3 DNA is TGTGCCAGCAGCTGGGACAGGGGGCGGTTAGACAAAGATACGCAGTATTTT. Encoded protein: CASSWDRGRLDKDTQYF.

CDR3 protein: CASSKRQGIGYGYTF. The CDR3 region has the DNA TGTGCCAGTAGTAAAAGACAGGGAATTGGCTATGGCTACACCTTC. V is TRBV19 and J is TRBJ1-2; TRBD1 aligns across 7 bases. CDR1 is LNHDA and CDR2 is SQIVND in the germline V gene (reference sequence). Trimming cost V 4 bases and J 4 bases; bases outside gene matches: 9. The CDR3 covers 15 residues.

This chain's CDR3 is CASSYTGTGPNQPQHF. CDR3 in DNA: TGTGCCAGCAGTTACACAGGGACAGGGCCTAATCAGCCCCAGCATTTT. This chain joins TRBV6-5 and TRBJ1-5; 9 nucleotides agree with TRBD1. V lost 2 bases, J lost 4 bases, and 6 bases stayed unmatched. CDR1 is MNHEY, CDR2 SVGAGI, per germline. The CDR3 has 16 amino acids.

The chain carries TRBV6-5 and TRBJ1-1, with D tentatively TRBD1 (6 bases). This CDR3 contains 14 residues. In germline, CDR1 is MNHEY, CDR2 SVGAGI. V dropped 10 bases and J dropped 5 bases, with 20 bases sitting between them. CDR3: CATSGGARGTEAFF. The CDR3 bases are TGTGCCACCTCCGGGGGGGCGCGAGGGACTGAAGCTTTCTTT.

The chain links TRBV5-5 to TRBJ2-1, with 14 bases matching TRBD2. The CDR3 is 16 amino acids. Germline loops: CDR1 SGHKS, CDR2 YYEKEE (reference sequence). Trimming cost V 1 base and J 8 bases; bases outside gene matches: 5. The CDR3 is CASSLRTSGGMDEQFF. In DNA form, the CDR3 reads TGTGCCAGCAGCTTGCGGACTAGCGGGGGGATGGATGAGCAGTTCTTC.

J is TRBJ2-5 and V is TRBV19; TRBD2 agrees at 8 bases. Germline V gene data show CDR1 as LNHDA and CDR2 as SQIVND (reference sequence). The CDR3 has 16 residues. The J segment lost 4 bases and the V segment lost 7 bases, leaving 14 bases of the junction unmatched. The CDR3 nucleotides are TGTGCCAGTACCCCGAGTAGCGGGGCTAAGGGAGAGACCCAGTACTTC. This gives the protein CASTPSSGAKGETQYF.

The chain is built from TRBV5-1 and TRBJ2-1, with a tentative D call TRBD1 (7 bases). Germline V gives CDR1 SGHRS, CDR2 YFSETQ. Trimming removed 0 bases at V and 5 bases at J, with 15 bases between. There are 16 residues in the CDR3. CDR3 DNA sequence: TGCGCCAGCAGCTTGGCAGGGGGGAGAGTAAACAATGAGCAGTTCTTC. It codes for CASSLAGGRVNNEQFF.

A remark on this clone: At one end, the junction sequence differs from germline, possibly due to a read error. The chain couples TRBV6-1 to TRBJ1-2, with TRBD1 identical over 12 bases. Germline V CDR1 and CDR2: MNHNS, SASEGT. The CDR3 covers 19 residues. Here the CDR3 DNA reads TGTGCCAACAGTGAAGCGCGGGGGACAGGGGGCGAATCTACGCAGGGCTACACCTTC. It encodes CANSEARGTGGESTQGYTF.

The chain has TRBV6-4 and TRBJ2-3, with 10 bases matching TRBD2. The J segment lost 4 bases and the V segment lost 3 bases, leaving 4 bases of the junction unmatched. This CDR3 region has 15 residues. Germline values: CDR1 MRHNA, CDR2 SNTAGT. The CDR3 bases are TGTGCCAGCAGTGAAGAAGCGGGGGGGCCAGATACGCAGTATTTT. This sequence encodes CASSEEAGGPDTQYF.

V and J are TRBV1 and TRBJ2-7; TRBD2 is the table's D call and was not checked against the DNA. TRBV1 represents a pseudogene. The CDR3 consists of 16 residues. CDR3 DNA: TGCACCAGCAGCCAAGTTTTCCTAGCGGGGGCCTACGAGCAGTACTTC. This codes for CTSSQVFLAGAYEQYF.

The chain has TRBV6-4 and TRBJ1-2; the D gene is possibly TRBD1 (5 bases). The CDR3 consists of 18 residues. Germline V CDR1 and CDR2: MRHNA, SNTAGT. The V and J ends lost 2 bases and 2 bases respectively, with 21 bases between them. The CDR3 sequence: CASSDLLAGRDLNYGYTF. For the CDR3, the DNA is TGTGCCAGCAGTGACCTACTGGCAGGGAGGGACCTAAACTATGGCTACACCTTC.

This clone was picked up one time. This rearrangement joins TRBV19 to TRBJ2-5, with TRBD1 identical over 8 bases. Germline V lookup: CDR1 LNHDA, CDR2 SQIVND (reference sequence). The J segment lost 5 bases and the V segment lost 4 bases, leaving 9 bases of the junction unmatched. The CDR3 runs to 15 residues. The CDR3 sequence: CASSTRTGSGETQYF. The CDR3 nucleotides read TGTGCCAGTAGTACGCGGACAGGGAGCGGGGAGACCCAGTACTTC.

This clone was picked up one time. The V and J genes are TRBV23-1 and TRBJ1-5, with TRBD1 matching over 7 bases. TRBV23-1 qualifies as an ORF whose function is uncertain. With V trimmed by 8 bases and J by 0 bases, 13 bases remained unmatched. The CDR3 covers 17 residues. CDR3 residues: CASAPGQSPDSNQPQHF. The CDR3 DNA sequence: TGCGCCAGCGCCCCGGGACAGTCGCCCGATAGCAATCAGCCCCAGCATTTT.

The chain uses TRBV9 and TRBJ1-2; D is perhaps TRBD1 (5 bases). The CDR3 length is 15 residues. V lost 2 bases, J lost 2 bases, and 13 bases lay in between. Germline CDR1 reads SGDLS; CDR2 reads YYNGEE. This CDR3 is CASSVTGGVNYGYTF. Written as DNA, the CDR3 is TGTGCCAGCAGCGTGACTGGGGGGGTAAACTATGGCTACACCTTC.

This sequence joins TRBV5-1 and TRBJ2-3, with 8 bases aligning to TRBD2. The V and J ends lost 0 bases and 6 bases, in that order; junction bases with no gene match: 12. Germline V CDR1 and CDR2: SGHRS, YFSETQ. The CDR3 is made up of 17 amino acids. The CDR3 reads CASSLAGAGAGWDTQYF. CDR3 coding DNA: TGCGCCAGCAGCTTGGCCGGAGCGGGGGCCGGGTGGGATACGCAGTATTTT.

V is TRBV5-1 and J is TRBJ1-1; D is unresolved. Germline CDR1 SGHRS, CDR2 YFSETQ. This CDR3 has 15 residues. With 0 bases removed from V and 1 base from J, the gap between germline ends came to 10 bases. CDR3 loop: CASSLAAGQNTEAFF. The CDR3 nucleotides read TGCGCCAGCAGCTTGGCGGCGGGCCAGAACACTGAAGCTTTCTTT.

The chain joins TRBV5-4 to TRBJ2-5; TRBD2 aligns across 10 bases. Germline assignment: CDR1 SGHNT and CDR2 YYREEE (reference sequence). This CDR3 has 15 amino acids. V lost 0 bases and J lost 2; bases outside the gene matches: 1. The CDR3 loop is CASSLALAGQETQYF. The DNA of the CDR3 is TGTGCCAGCAGCTTGGCACTAGCGGGGCAAGAGACCCAGTACTTC.

CDR3 in DNA: TGTGCCAGCATCGGGGATTCCGAAGCTTTCTTT. Its protein product is CASIGDSEAFF. The gene calls are TRBV6-1 and TRBJ1-1; D is undetermined. The CDR3 is made up of 11 amino acids. The germline CDR1 and CDR2 sequences are MNHNS and SASEGT. Trimming took 7 bases from V and 8 from J, leaving 11 bases between them.

This rearrangement joins TRBV7-3 to TRBJ2-1, with TRBD2 identical over 8 bases. This CDR3 region has 14 residues. Germline V gene data show CDR1 as SGHTA and CDR2 as FQGTGA. V trimming: 6 bases; J trimming: 8 bases; junction bases outside the gene matches: 9. The CDR3 sequence is CASSSTGGADEQFF. The CDR3 coding sequence is TGTGCCAGCAGTTCTACCGGGGGGGCCGATGAGCAGTTCTTC.

The chain recombines TRBV18 with TRBJ1-5; perhaps TRBD1 as D (6 bases). The ends were cut back, 4 bases at V and 7 bases at J, with 23 bases in the middle. This CDR3 region has 17 residues. The germline CDR1 and CDR2 sequences are KGHSH and LQKENI. The CDR3 coding sequence is TGTGCCAGCTCACATTTAAACAGGGTTCCAGGCGTACAGCCCCAGCATTTT. As protein: CASSHLNRVPGVQPQHF.

The rearrangement links TRBV12-5 to TRBJ2-1, with 9 nucleotides matching TRBD1. This CDR3 has 16 amino acids. Germline values: CDR1 LGHNT, CDR2 FRNRAP. The junction had 11 bases not matched to a gene; V was cut back by 7 bases and J by 4 bases. The CDR3 DNA sequence: TGTGCTAGTGCCTCGGTCCCAGGACAGGGGTACAATGAGCAGTTCTTC. Amino acid sequence: CASASVPGQGYNEQFF.

The rearrangement joins TRBV9 to TRBJ2-7; 14 bases match TRBD2. This CDR3 region has 16 residues. Germline CDR1 reads SGDLS; CDR2 reads YYNGEE. The junction had 1 base not matched to a gene; V was cut back by 0 bases and J by 2 bases. CDR3 protein: CASSVGGLAGAYEQYF. The CDR3, as DNA: TGTGCCAGCAGCGTAGGGGGACTAGCGGGGGCCTACGAGCAGTACTTC.

The chain couples TRBV7-9 to TRBJ1-1, with D perhaps matching TRBD1 (5 bases). There are 14 residues in the CDR3. V lost 3 bases to trimming and J lost 4 bases, with 12 bases between them. The germline gives CDR1 SEHNR, CDR2 FQNEAQ (reference sequence). The CDR3 DNA follows: TGTGCCAGCAGCTTGATATCCAGGGCCACTGAAGCTTTCTTT. It translates to CASSLISRATEAFF. Full variable domain (remainder filled in from reference TRBV7-9 and TRBJ1-1): DTGVSQNPRHKITKRGQNVTFRCDPISEHNRLYWYRQTLGQGPEFLTYFQNEAQLEKSRLLSDRFSAERPKGSFSTLEIQRTEQGDSAMYLCASSLISRATEAFFGQGTRLTVV.

This chain connects TRBV10-3 to TRBJ2-3; 7 nucleotides line up with TRBD2. Per germline, CDR1 ENHRY and CDR2 SYGVKD. V shed 2 bases and J 3 bases; nucleotides not matched to a gene: 2. The CDR3 has 14 residues. CDR3 amino acids: CAISERGGTDTQYF. In nucleotides, the CDR3 is TGTGCCATCAGTGAGAGGGGAGGGACAGATACGCAGTATTTT.

The chain couples TRBV14 to TRBJ2-2; a weak D match, TRBD2 (5 bases). V lost 0 bases and J 6 bases, leaving 14 bases between the germline ends. The V gene's germline CDR1 is SGHDN and CDR2 FVKESK. This CDR3 has 16 amino acids. The CDR3 spells CASSQEKRAWAGELFF. The CDR3 coding sequence is TGTGCCAGCAGCCAAGAAAAGAGGGCCTGGGCCGGGGAGCTGTTTTTT.

The chain links TRBV5-8 to TRBJ2-5; D remains unclear. TRBJ2-7 matches the DNA end more closely, so the J call is doubtful. The CDR3 spans 12 residues. Per the germline V gene, CDR1 is SGHTS and CDR2 is YDEGEE. The DNA for the CDR3 is TGTGCCAGCAGCTTTTCCCTCTACGAGCAGTACTTC. Protein product: CASSFSLYEQYF.